These 17 T cell receptor beta chains were all obtained from the same sample, sequenced in a study of T cell repertoires in cytomegalovirus infection. TCRdb reanalysed the reads using MiXCR and keeps one entry per CDR3 protein. The table lists around 94,000 distinct CDR3 sequences, 16% of them singletons. The sequenced sample consisted of PBMCs. Every receptor here comes from a human donor in good health (CMV status not recorded). Some clones in this sample may be carry-over from other donors' samples.

The rearrangement links TRBV20-1 to TRBJ1-1, with 7 positions matching TRBD1. The CDR3 loop spans 18 amino acids. Germline trimming cut 2 bases from V and 4 bases from J; bases unmatched to any gene: 19. Germline values: CDR1 DFQATT, CDR2 SNEGSKA (reference sequence). This CDR3 is CSARPRRIGRGDPTEAFF. The CDR3, as DNA: TGCAGTGCTAGACCGAGAAGGATCGGCAGGGGGGATCCCACTGAAGCTTTCTTT.

This clonotype was seen many times. The gene calls are TRBV7-2 and TRBJ1-3, with a weak D call TRBD1 (6 bases). CDR3 size: 17 residues. Germline CDR1 reads SGHTA; CDR2 reads FQGNSA. V was trimmed by 5 bases and J by 4 bases, leaving 21 bases between them. DNA for the CDR3: TGTGCCAGCAGCCCCAACAGGGCTCTGAATCCCGGAAACACCATATATTTT. Residues: CASSPNRALNPGNTIYF.

The V and J genes are TRBV20-1 and TRBJ2-5; 12 nucleotides align to TRBD2. V was clipped by 3 bases and J by 7 bases; unmatched bases: 6. The CDR3 is made up of 14 amino acids. In germline, CDR1 is DFQATT, CDR2 SNEGSKA (reference sequence). CDR3 DNA: TGCAGTGCTAGGACTAGCGGGGGTACGTGGACCCAGTACTTC. The encoded protein is CSARTSGGTWTQYF.

The J gene is TRBJ2-1, the V gene TRBV18, with 9 positions matching TRBD1. The CDR3 loop spans 16 amino acids. Germline CDR1 KGHSH, CDR2 LQKENI. After removal of 6 bases from V and 2 bases from J, the junction contained 8 bases not matched to a gene. The CDR3 DNA follows: TGTGCCAGCTCTCCCCGGACAGGGGAGCCCTACAATGAGCAGTTCTTC. Protein product: CASSPRTGEPYNEQFF. The full variable domain, its missing parts supplied by reference TRBV18 and TRBJ2-1, is NAGVMQNPRHLVRRRGQEARLRCSPMKGHSHVYWYRQLPEEGLKFMVYLQKENIIDESGMPKERFSAEFPKEGPSILRIQQVVRGDSAAYFCASSPRTGEPYNEQFFGPGTRLTVL.

This clonotype was detected only a few times. The chain has TRBV6-2 or TRBV6-3 and TRBJ2-7, with D tentatively TRBD1 (5 bases). Germline V gene lookup returns CDR1 MNHEY and CDR2 SVGEGT. V shed 6 bases and J shed 1 base, with 19 bases lying between them. The CDR3 sequence is 16 residues long. The CDR3 DNA is TGTGCCAGCAGCCTAAGATCGGACACATCGTCCTACGAGCAGTACTTC. This codes for CASSLRSDTSSYEQYF.

This chain joins TRBV25-1 and TRBJ1-4, with D perhaps matching TRBD1 (5 bases). V was cut by 2 bases and J by 6 bases, with 10 bases left in between. The CDR3 is 14 residues long. The germline CDR1 and CDR2 sequences are MGHDK and SYGVNS. The CDR3 here is CASSEGGLDEKLFF. CDR3 nucleotides: TGTGCCAGCAGTGAAGGGGGATTGGATGAAAAACTGTTTTTT.

This clonotype was seen at least ten times. The chain recombines TRBV5-6 with TRBJ1-6; D perhaps matches TRBD1 (6 bases). The germline V and J ends were trimmed by 3 bases and 6 bases, with 10 bases remaining between them. The CDR3 is 14 amino acids. In germline, CDR1 is SGHDT, CDR2 YYEEEE. CDR3 sequence reads: CASSYGQFNSPLHF. The CDR3 region has the DNA TGTGCCAGCAGCTATGGACAGTTTAATTCACCCCTCCACTTT.

This clonotype was found a few times. J is TRBJ1-4 and V is TRBV11-2; possibly TRBD1 for D (5 bases). Germline V CDR1 and CDR2: SGHAT, FQNNGV. Trimming pared 3 bases from V and 3 bases from J, leaving 11 bases between. The CDR3 length is 15 residues. The CDR3, as DNA: TGTGCCAGCAGCTTGAGGGGTTCTTCTAATGAAAAACTGTTTTTT. Protein product: CASSLRGSSNEKLFF.

This clonotype was recorded a few times. The V gene is TRBV11-3, the J gene TRBJ2-5, with D hard to call. This CDR3 has 13 residues. Deletions cut 5 bases from V and 2 bases from J, with 9 bases between. The germline CDR1 and CDR2 sequences are SGHNT and YENEEA. CDR3 residues: CASSTNGQETQYF. The CDR3 DNA follows: TGTGCCAGCAGCACTAATGGGCAAGAGACCCAGTACTTC.

There are a few counts of this clonotype. V gene TRBV4-3 combines with J gene TRBJ2-5; D gene uncertain. The V end lost 0 bases, the J end lost 4 bases, and 6 bases lay between the germline ends. CDR3 length: 13 residues. The germline V gene encodes CDR1 LGHNA and CDR2 YSLEER. The CDR3 DNA follows: TGCGCCAGCAGCCAAGATATGGGAGAGACCCAGTACTTC. Translated, it gives CASSQDMGETQYF.

J is TRBJ2-3 and V is TRBV27, with 8 bases that match TRBD2. Germline V lookup: CDR1 MNHEY, CDR2 SMNVEV (reference sequence). Germline trimming cut 10 bases from V and 2 bases from J; bases unmatched to any gene: 11. This CDR3 region has 15 residues. The CDR3 DNA follows: TGTGCCACTCATCGAACGGGGGGGGACACAGATACGCAGTATTTT. This sequence encodes CATHRTGGDTDTQYF.

V usage is TRBV7-3 and J usage is TRBJ2-7, with unresolved D. V was clipped by 5 bases and J by 0 bases, with 11 bases between them. Germline V gives CDR1 SGHTA, CDR2 FQGTGA. The CDR3 covers 14 residues. CDR3 amino acids: CASSPDSSSYEQYF. The CDR3 nucleotides read TGTGCCAGCAGCCCGGATAGTAGCTCCTACGAGCAGTACTTC.

This clonotype was seen many times. This chain joins TRBV7-9 and TRBJ2-2; the D call may be TRBD1 or TRBD2 (6 bases each). This CDR3 spans 15 amino acids. Germline V gene data show CDR1 as SEHNR and CDR2 as FQNEAQ (reference sequence). Trimming shortened V by 5 bases and J by 5 bases, and 15 bases separated the two germline ends. The chain's CDR3 is CASSHWTGATGELFF. DNA of the CDR3: TGTGCCAGCAGCCACTGGACGGGGGCGACCGGGGAGCTGTTTTTT.

This clonotype was seen many times. The CDR3 sequence: CSARVANTGELFF. The CDR3 DNA follows: TGCAGTGCTAGAGTAGCGAACACCGGGGAGCTGTTTTTT. The chain couples TRBV20-1 to TRBJ2-2; D not certain. Trimming stripped 1 base from V and 0 bases from J, with 3 bases between. The CDR3 consists of 13 residues. CDR1 is DFQATT and CDR2 is SNEGSKA in the germline V gene (reference sequence).

This clonotype was seen only a few times. The chain links TRBV5-1 to TRBJ2-3; no reliable D call. From germline, CDR1 is SGHRS and CDR2 YFSETQ. The CDR3 sequence is 17 residues long. V was pared by 0 bases and J by 0 bases, with 14 bases between. Written as DNA, the CDR3 is TGCGCCAGCAGCTTGGCCCCGGTGGCCGCAAGCACAGATACGCAGTATTTT. Amino acid sequence: CASSLAPVAASTDTQYF.

In this sample, this clonotype turned up a few times. The chain is built from TRBV30 and TRBJ2-1; a possible D gene is TRBD2 (6 bases). CDR1 is GTSNPN and CDR2 is SVGIG in the germline V gene (reference sequence). V lost 1 base, J lost 6 bases, and 19 bases lay in between. This CDR3 contains 16 residues. The CDR3 DNA is TGTGCCTGGAGTGACCCAGGGAGGTGGATGGGCAATGAGCAGTTCTTC. Translation gives CAWSDPGRWMGNEQFF.

This clonotype was counted a few times. This chain joins TRBV27 and TRBJ2-3; D may be TRBD2 (6 bases). V lost 2 bases to trimming and J lost 5 bases, with 17 bases between them. The CDR3 is made up of 16 amino acids. Germline V lookup: CDR1 MNHEY, CDR2 SMNVEV (reference sequence). Written as DNA, the CDR3 is TGTGCCAGCAGTTTAGACCTCCTAGCGTACGGAGATACGCAGTATTTT. It encodes CASSLDLLAYGDTQYF.